The rows below give T cell receptor beta chains drawn from one sample of a study of patients and donors after allogeneic stem cell transplantation. MiXCR, run by TCRdb on the RT-PCR reads, gives a single entry per CDR3 protein. This sample has approximately 160,000 distinct CDR3 sequences, with approximately 30% found just once. Sequenced: blood, either unsorted or a sorted T cell fraction (not recorded which). All receptors derive from a human donor who was either an allogeneic HSCT recipient or a stem cell or donor lymphocyte infusion donor (not recorded which). It is not recorded whose cells these are; they may come from a transplant donor. The CDR3 runs from the conserved cysteine through the conserved F or W. Fields, in order: J gene, clone size, V gene, D gene, CDR3 protein, CDR3 DNA. D genes are given only for firm matches. Only part of the rows carry a size: once, few, many, or a class if the clone is expanded.

TRBJ2-5 few TRBV29-1 . CSVQQALQETQYF TGCAGCGTTCAACAGGCCCTACAAGAGACCCAGTACTTC
TRBJ2-1 many TRBV5-1 . CASSLSSYNEQFF TGTGCCAGCAGTTTAAGTAGCTACAATGAGCAGTTCTTC
TRBJ2-5 . TRBV29-1 . CSVAPRETQYF TGCAGCGTTGCTCCCAGGGAGACCCAGTACTTC
TRBJ1-2 few TRBV7-6 TRBD1 CASSFRQGARSYGYTF TGTGCCAGCAGCTTCAGGCAGGGGGCGAGGAGCTATGGCTACACCTTC
TRBJ2-3 few TRBV7-9 TRBD1 CASRIDAGTGSTDTQYF TGTGCCAGCAGGATCGACGCCGGGACAGGGAGCACAGATACGCAGTATTTT
TRBJ2-1 . TRBV30 TRBD2 CAWSAGLEHEQFF TGTGCCTGGAGCGCGGGACTAGAACATGAGCAGTTCTTC
TRBJ2-4 . TRBV20-1 TRBD2 CSARSGLANIQYF TGCAGTGCTAGATCGGGACTAGCGAACATTCAGTACTTC
TRBJ2-1 . TRBV12-3/TRBV12-4 TRBD2 CASSRLAGVSYNEQFF TGTGCCAGCAGCCGACTAGCGGGAGTCTCCTACAATGAGCAGTTCTTC
TRBJ2-1 . TRBV28 TRBD2 CASSSPQSGRQGNEQFF TGTGCCAGCAGTTCCCCCCAAAGCGGGAGGCAGGGCAATGAGCAGTTCTTC
TRBJ2-5 . TRBV12-5 . CASGSGPTYQETQYF TGTGCTAGTGGTTCCGGACCCACCTATCAAGAGACCCAGTACTTC
TRBJ1-3 . TRBV6-6 . CASSLGFSGNTIYF TGTGCCAGCAGTTTGGGGTTCTCTGGAAACACCATATATTTT
TRBJ2-1 . TRBV7-2 TRBD2 CASSPKREGNEQFF TGTGCCAGCAGCCCCAAGCGGGAGGGTAATGAGCAGTTCTTC
TRBJ1-2 few TRBV29-1 TRBD1 CSDRQGAWGYTF TGCAGCGACCGACAGGGGGCATGGGGCTACACCTTC
TRBJ1-4 few TRBV28 TRBD1 CASSSQGAEEKLFF TGTGCCAGCAGTTCACAGGGGGCCGAGGAAAAACTGTTTTTT
TRBJ2-3 . TRBV9 . CASFLPDTQYF TGTGCCAGTTTTTTACCAGATACGCAGTATTTT
TRBJ2-1 many TRBV12-3/TRBV12-4 . CASSWVNEQFF TGTGCCAGCAGTTGGGTGAATGAGCAGTTCTTC
TRBJ2-7 few TRBV5-1 TRBD1 CASSYSGTGPGDEQYF TGCGCCAGCAGCTACTCCGGGACAGGGCCCGGGGACGAGCAGTACTTC
TRBJ2-7 . TRBV6-5 . CASSYSKGNEQYF TGTGCCAGCAGTTACTCGAAGGGGAACGAGCAGTACTTC
TRBJ2-7 once TRBV27 . CASSISGAYEQYF TGTGCCAGCAGTATTTCGGGCGCCTACGAGCAGTACTTC
TRBJ2-2 . TRBV7-9 . CASSTGELFF TGTGCCAGCAGCACCGGGGAGCTGTTTTTT
TRBJ2-1 . TRBV15 TRBD2 CATSRGGLAGYNEQFF TGTGCCACCAGCAGAGGAGGACTAGCGGGTTACAATGAGCAGTTCTTC
TRBJ2-7 few TRBV9 TRBD2 CASSRLAGGIEQYF TGTGCCAGCAGCAGACTAGCGGGAGGGATTGAGCAGTACTTC
TRBJ2-5 few TRBV12-5 TRBD1 CASGLLWTGTEQETQYF TGTGCTAGTGGTTTGCTCTGGACAGGGACGGAGCAAGAGACCCAGTACTTC
TRBJ1-1 few TRBV27 . CASSLFAGYANTEAFF TGTGCCAGCAGTTTATTCGCAGGGTATGCGAACACTGAAGCTTTCTTT
TRBJ1-2 . TRBV7-3 TRBD1 CASSSRSWTGGNYGYTF TGTGCCAGCAGCTCCCGGTCCTGGACAGGGGGCAACTATGGCTACACCTTC
TRBJ2-7 . TRBV6-2/TRBV6-3 TRBD2 CASSRLAGGLEQYF TGTGCCAGCAGTCGACTAGCGGGAGGTTTGGAGCAGTACTTC
TRBJ2-7 few TRBV27 TRBD1 CASTQLGTGSYEQYF TGTGCCAGCACTCAACTTGGGACAGGGTCGTACGAGCAGTACTTC
TRBJ2-1 few TRBV20-1 TRBD1 CSARDLRDSSYNEQFF TGCAGTGCTAGAGATCTCCGGGACAGCTCCTACAATGAGCAGTTCTTC
TRBJ2-3 few TRBV4-3 . CASSRSTGDTQYF TGCGCCAGCAGTCGTTCCACTGGGGATACGCAGTATTTT
TRBJ2-4 few TRBV6-5 . CASGKNAKNIQYF TGTGCCAGCGGTAAAAACGCCAAAAACATTCAGTACTTC
TRBJ2-1 . TRBV28 . CASSFFGRATYNEQFF TGTGCCAGCAGTTTTTTTGGGAGAGCAACCTACAATGAGCAGTTCTTC
TRBJ2-1 few TRBV4-2 . CASSQEGNSYNEQFF TGTGCCAGCAGCCAAGAAGGAAATAGCTACAATGAGCAGTTCTTC
TRBJ2-7 . TRBV10-3 TRBD2 CAISESITSGRGYEQYF TGTGCCATCAGTGAGTCGATTACTAGCGGGAGGGGCTACGAGCAGTACTTC
TRBJ1-3 . TRBV11-2 . CASSVGALGGYSGNTIYF TGTGCCAGCAGCGTCGGGGCCCTCGGGGGATACTCTGGAAACACCATATATTTT
TRBJ2-3 . TRBV11-3 . CASSLGGSGITDTQYF TGTGCCAGCAGCTTAGGGGGGTCGGGAATCACAGATACGCAGTATTTT
TRBJ2-7 . TRBV4-2 TRBD2 CASSQDWVAGGDYEQYF TGTGCCAGCAGCCAAGATTGGGTAGCGGGAGGGGACTACGAGCAGTACTTC
TRBJ2-7 . TRBV6-2/TRBV6-3 . CASRTGTALSYEQYF TGTGCCAGCAGGACCGGGACGGCCCTCTCCTACGAGCAGTACTTC
TRBJ1-4 . TRBV10-3 TRBD1 CATNDRAANEKLFF TGTGCCACTAACGACAGGGCGGCTAATGAAAAACTGTTTTTT
TRBJ1-1 . TRBV6-4 . CASRDSEAFF TGTGCCAGCAGGGACAGTGAAGCTTTCTTT
TRBJ2-2 . TRBV10-1 TRBD2 CASAGGNTGELFF TGCGCCAGCGCGGGAGGGAACACCGGGGAGCTGTTTTTT
TRBJ1-1 few TRBV6-5 . CASSTPSRGLKNTEAFF TGTGCCAGCAGTACCCCGTCGCGGGGGCTAAAGAACACTGAAGCTTTCTTT
TRBJ2-5 few TRBV29-1 TRBD1 CSVHRDRVGETQYF TGCAGCGTCCACCGGGACAGGGTGGGGGAGACCCAGTACTTC
TRBJ1-1 many TRBV12-3/TRBV12-4 . CASSLGLGAFF TGTGCCAGCAGCCTCGGGCTGGGAGCTTTCTTT
TRBJ2-2 . TRBV5-1 TRBD1 CASSHRGDTGELFF TGCGCCAGCAGCCACAGGGGAGACACCGGGGAGCTGTTTTTT
TRBJ2-3 few TRBV20-1 TRBD2 CSAREAGGTDTQYF TGCAGTGCTAGGGAAGCGGGGGGGACAGATACGCAGTATTTT
TRBJ2-1 few TRBV5-1 . CASSLDPGMGLYNEQFF TGCGCCAGCAGCTTGGATCCGGGTATGGGGCTATACAATGAGCAGTTCTTC
TRBJ1-5 many TRBV29-1 TRBD1 CSVSQGEGQPQHF TGCAGCGTGTCACAGGGGGAGGGTCAGCCCCAGCATTTT
TRBJ2-2 . TRBV27 . CASSLQEAGELFF TGTGCCAGCAGCCTACAAGAGGCCGGGGAGCTGTTTTTT
TRBJ2-1 few TRBV12-3/TRBV12-4 TRBD2 CASSFLAGSSYNEQFF TGTGCCAGCAGTTTCCTAGCGGGGAGCTCCTACAATGAGCAGTTCTTC
TRBJ1-2 . TRBV25-1 . CASRRGDCGYTF TGTGCCAGCAGGCGGGGCGACTGTGGCTACACCTTC